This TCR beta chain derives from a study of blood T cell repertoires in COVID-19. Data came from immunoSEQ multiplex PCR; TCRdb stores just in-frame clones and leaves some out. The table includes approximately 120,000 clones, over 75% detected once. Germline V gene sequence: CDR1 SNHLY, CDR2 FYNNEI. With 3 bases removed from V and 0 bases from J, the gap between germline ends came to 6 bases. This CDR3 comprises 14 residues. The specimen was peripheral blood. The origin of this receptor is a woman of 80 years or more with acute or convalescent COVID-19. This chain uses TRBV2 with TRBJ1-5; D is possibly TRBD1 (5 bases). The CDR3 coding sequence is TGTGCCAGCAGTGAGGGGGGTAGCAATCAGCCCCAGCATTTT. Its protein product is CASSEGGSNQPQHF.